The 2 T cell receptor beta chains reported below all come from one sample, sequenced in a study of blood T cell repertoires in COVID-19. Sequencing used immunoSEQ multiplex PCR; TCRdb keeps in-frame clones, though not all of them. This sample has around 50,000 clones, with just over 90% found just once. Sequenced material: peripheral blood. Receptors were obtained from a man aged 55 to 70 with COVID-19, enrolled during active disease.

The chain carries TRBV30 and TRBJ2-1, with a weak D call TRBD2 (5 bases). The CDR3 consists of 13 residues. V lost 5 bases, J lost 3 bases, and 11 bases lay in between. Germline loops: CDR1 GTSNPN, CDR2 SVGIG (reference sequence). CDR3 sequence (DNA): TGTGCCTGGCGTTCGGGGTTCTACAATGAGCAGTTCTTC. Its translation is CAWRSGFYNEQFF.

The rearrangement links TRBV9 to TRBJ2-1, with 7 nucleotides matching TRBD2. The CDR3 is made up of 16 amino acids. The J segment lost 0 bases and the V segment lost 0 bases, leaving 3 bases of the junction unmatched. Germline V gene data show CDR1 as SGDLS and CDR2 as YYNGEE. The CDR3 loop reads CASSVGGGASYNEQFF. CDR3 nucleotide sequence: TGTGCCAGCAGCGTAGGGGGGGGAGCCTCCTACAATGAGCAGTTCTTC.